These 21 T cell receptor beta chains came from one sample sequenced in a study of T-cell reconstitution after alpha-beta-depleted transplantation in children. Researchers prepared the TCRbeta library using unique molecular identifiers, the study reports. From the PCR reads, TCRdb called clonotypes with MiXCR, one entry per CDR3 protein. The sample comprises 300,000 to 400,000 distinct CDR3 sequences, around 16% of which are singletons, and around 43% rests with the top ten. Specimen: PBMCs, mostly from graft donor cells, collected 360 days after TCRalphabeta/CD19-depleted stem cell transplant. Receptors originate from a male patient under 10 years old who had a stem cell transplant for acute lymphoblastic leukemia, so the T cells may come from the graft donor.

This chain uses TRBV12-3 or TRBV12-4 with TRBJ1-4; possibly TRBD1 for D (6 bases). Trimming removed 0 bases at V and 10 bases at J, with 9 bases between. The CDR3 is 13 amino acids. The DNA of the CDR3 is TGTGCCAGCAGTTTAGCGGGGGGCGGAAAACTGTTTTTT. Protein: CASSLAGGGKLFF.

This clonotype showed up many times. V and J are TRBV10-3 and TRBJ2-2; TRBD2 matches at 8 bases. Trimming took 2 bases from V and 1 from J; bases not matched to a gene: 0. The CDR3 is made up of 15 amino acids. CDR1 is ENHRY and CDR2 is SYGVKD in the germline V gene. CDR3 sequence (DNA): TGTGCCATCAGTGAGCTAGCGGGGAACACCGGGGAGCTGTTTTTT. Its protein is CAISELAGNTGELFF.

In this sample, this clonotype turned up many times. The rearrangement joins TRBV4-1 to TRBJ2-1; 11 nucleotides align to TRBD2. The V segment lost 4 bases and the J segment 2 bases; nucleotides outside the gene matches: 4. The CDR3 consists of 16 residues. Germline CDR1 is MGHRA and CDR2 is YSYEKL. DNA of the CDR3: TGCGCCAGCAGCCGGAGACTAGCGGGAACCTACAATGAGCAGTTCTTC. Protein sequence: CASSRRLAGTYNEQFF.

This clonotype occurred a few times. The chain combines TRBV10-3 with TRBJ2-3, with 9 positions matching TRBD2. The CDR3 spans 18 residues. The V gene's germline CDR1 is ENHRY and CDR2 SYGVKD. V lost 0 bases, J lost 5 bases, and 12 bases stayed unmatched. The DNA for the CDR3 is TGTGCCATCAGTGAGTCGAAGGGCGGGAGGGCCGGTGGAGATACGCAGTATTTT. This codes for CAISESKGGRAGGDTQYF.

This clonotype was counted a few times. The chain uses TRBV7-8 and TRBJ2-5; no firm D call. CDR1 is SGHVS, CDR2 FQNEAQ, per germline. This CDR3 comprises 12 residues. Trimming pared 8 bases from V and 5 bases from J, leaving 12 bases between. This CDR3 reads CASGPATETQYF. CDR3 bases: TGTGCCAGCGGGCCCGCGACGGAGACCCAGTACTTC.

This chain connects TRBV12-3 or TRBV12-4 to TRBJ1-1; no clear D. The CDR3 spans 17 residues. V was cut by 1 base and J by 1 base, with 16 bases left in between. Written as DNA, the CDR3 is TGTGCCAGCAGTTTAGGTCTAGTGGAGGGTCGGAACACTGAAGCTTTCTTT. It specifies CASSLGLVEGRNTEAFF.

This clonotype was detected a few times. The rearrangement links TRBV7-8 to TRBJ2-2, with D possibly matching TRBD2 (6 bases). This CDR3 comprises 16 residues. The V gene lost 5 bases and the J gene lost 7 bases, with 20 bases spanning the gap. CDR1 is SGHVS, CDR2 FQNEAQ, per germline. Here the CDR3 DNA reads TGTGCCAGCAGCGACCGACTAGTAATCGCGGGCGGGGAGCTGTTTTTT. Translation: CASSDRLVIAGGELFF. Looking up the rest from reference TRBV7-8 and TRBJ2-2 gives the full variable domain: GAGVSQSPRYKVAKRGQDVALRCDPISGHVSLFWYQQALGQGPEFLTYFQNEAQLDKSGLPSDRFFAERPEGSVSTLKIQRTQQEDSAVYLCASSDRLVIAGGELFFGEGSRLTVL.

V is TRBV5-6 and J is TRBJ1-4; no definite D call. The CDR3 covers 11 residues. CDR1 is SGHDT, CDR2 YYEEEE, per germline. V was cut by 5 bases and J by 7 bases, with 6 bases left in between. CDR3 DNA: TGTGCCAGCAGTTCCGGTGAAAAACTGTTTTTT. Translating it yields CASSSGEKLFF.

The CDR3 sequence: CASSHGQEEAFF. Written as DNA, the CDR3 is TGTGCCAGTAGCCACGGGCAGGAGGAAGCTTTCTTT. The chain is built from TRBV19 and TRBJ1-1; no clear D gene. Germline-derived CDR1 and CDR2 are LNHDA and SQIVND (reference sequence). Trimming took 6 bases from V and 8 from J, leaving 13 bases between them. The CDR3 is 12 residues long.

The chain carries TRBV30 and TRBJ2-3, with 8 positions matching TRBD2. CDR3 size: 15 residues. Germline CDR1 reads GTSNPN; CDR2 reads SVGIG (reference sequence). J lost 2 bases, V lost 4 bases, and 8 bases had no gene match. Here the CDR3 DNA reads TGTGCCTGGAAACTACTAGCGGCCTTCACAGATACGCAGTATTTT. This gives the protein CAWKLLAAFTDTQYF.

This clonotype occurred a few times. The chain employs TRBV29-1 and TRBJ2-1; TRBD2 might be the D (5 bases). Trimming pared 6 bases from V and 4 bases from J, leaving 16 bases between. The CDR3 loop spans 14 amino acids. Germline V gene data show CDR1 as SQVTM and CDR2 as ANQGSEA. The CDR3 is CSVRAGKRYNEQFF. The DNA for the CDR3 is TGCAGCGTACGAGCTGGAAAGCGGTACAATGAGCAGTTCTTC.

This clonotype appeared a few times. The J gene is TRBJ2-1, the V gene TRBV12-3 or TRBV12-4; 13 nucleotides line up with TRBD2. The length of the CDR3 is 15 residues. J was trimmed by 2 bases and V by 6 bases; bases with no gene match: 1. CDR3 DNA: TGTGCCAGCAGGGGACTAGCGGGAACCTACAATGAGCAGTTCTTC. Translating gives CASRGLAGTYNEQFF.

The gene calls are TRBV5-1 and TRBJ2-7; TRBD1 is a possible D gene (5 bases). The CDR3 contains 15 residues. The germline V gene encodes CDR1 SGHRS and CDR2 YFSETQ. The ends were cut back, 6 bases at V and 3 bases at J, with 19 bases in the middle. This CDR3 reads CASTIWAPRDYEQYF. The CDR3 DNA reads TGCGCCAGCACCATCTGGGCACCCAGGGACTACGAGCAGTACTTC.

This clonotype was seen many times. The CDR3 here is CASSLVDRMNTEAFF. DNA of the CDR3: TGCGCCAGCAGCTTGGTGGACAGGATGAACACTGAAGCTTTCTTT. The V call is TRBV5-1, the J call TRBJ1-1, with 7 bases that match TRBD1. CDR1 and CDR2 (germline): SGHRS, YFSETQ. CDR3 length: 15 residues. The V and J ends lost 0 bases and 0 bases, in that order; junction bases with no gene match: 2.

This clonotype was detected a few times. The chain couples TRBV27 to TRBJ2-1; D ambiguous. V was clipped by 6 bases and J by 4 bases, with 13 bases between them. CDR3 length equals 14 residues. Germline V gene sequence: CDR1 MNHEY, CDR2 SMNVEV (reference sequence). In DNA, the CDR3 is TGTGCCAGCAGCCCAATTAATCTTTACAATGAGCAGTTCTTC. This sequence encodes CASSPINLYNEQFF.

This clonotype has ten or more counts. The J gene is TRBJ1-2, the V gene TRBV5-1; 8 nucleotides align to TRBD1. CDR1 and CDR2 (germline): SGHRS, YFSETQ. The trim removed 4 bases at V and 3 bases at J, leaving 2 bases unmatched. The CDR3 contains 13 residues. The CDR3 nucleotides are TGCGCCAGCAGCGCAGGGGGCTACTATGGCTACACCTTC. This sequence encodes CASSAGGYYGYTF.

This clonotype was detected once. The chain recombines TRBV20-1 with TRBJ2-7; possibly TRBD2 for D (6 bases). The V and J ends lost 8 bases and 5 bases respectively, with 22 bases between them. Germline CDR1 is DFQATT and CDR2 is SNEGSKA (reference sequence). The CDR3 is made up of 14 amino acids. CDR3 sequence (DNA): TGCAGTCCAGCCGTGCCTAGCGAGGCCCACGAGCAGTACTTC. Amino acids: CSPAVPSEAHEQYF.

Many counts were recorded for this clonotype. J is TRBJ2-7 and V is TRBV12-3 or TRBV12-4, with 8 bases fitting TRBD2. Unmatched junction bases numbered 5, after V lost 0 bases and J lost 7 bases. The CDR3 extends over 14 amino acids. As DNA, the CDR3 is TGTGCCAGCAGTTTAGCGGGATCGGGGGGGGAGCAGTACTTC. Translated, it gives CASSLAGSGGEQYF.

This clonotype was observed a few times. The chain has TRBV28 and TRBJ2-5; the D call may be TRBD1 or TRBD2 (5 bases each). Germline loops: CDR1 MDHEN, CDR2 SYDVKM. This CDR3 has 15 amino acids. V lost 3 bases to trimming and J lost 1 base, with 12 bases between them. The CDR3 region is CASSFPGTVQETQYF. The CDR3 region has the DNA TGTGCCAGCAGTTTTCCGGGGACGGTCCAAGAGACCCAGTACTTC.

For the CDR3, the DNA is TGCGCCAGCAGCTTGAGAGCCGAGGACTCCTATGGCTACACCTTC. It yields the protein CASSLRAEDSYGYTF. This chain joins TRBV5-1 and TRBJ1-2, with D hard to call. CDR3 length equals 15 residues. Germline values: CDR1 SGHRS, CDR2 YFSETQ. Between the trimmed V and J ends, which lost 1 base and 4 bases, there was a span of 14 bases.

There are a few counts of this clonotype. The chain recombines TRBV9 with TRBJ2-1; D is ambiguous. Germline CDR1 SGDLS, CDR2 YYNGEE. The germline V and J ends were trimmed by 0 bases and 4 bases, with 11 bases remaining between them. The CDR3 is 15 amino acids. DNA for the CDR3: TGTGCCAGCAGCGTAGAGGCTAGTGTGTACAATGAGCAGTTCTTC. It is translated as CASSVEASVYNEQFF.